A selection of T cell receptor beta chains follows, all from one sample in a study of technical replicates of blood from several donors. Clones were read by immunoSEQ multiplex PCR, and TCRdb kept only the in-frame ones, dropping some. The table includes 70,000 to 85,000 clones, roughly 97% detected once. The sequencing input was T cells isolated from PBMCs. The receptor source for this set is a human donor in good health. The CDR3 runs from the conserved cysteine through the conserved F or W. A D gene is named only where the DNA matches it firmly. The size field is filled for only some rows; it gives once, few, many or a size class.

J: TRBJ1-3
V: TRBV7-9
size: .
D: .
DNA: TGTGCCAGCATCCGCCAAACCGACCCTCACCGCGGCACCATATATTTT
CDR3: CASIRQTDPHRGTIYF

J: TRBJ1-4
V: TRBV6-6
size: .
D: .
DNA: TGTGCCAGCAGTTACTCCAGGGTTGGGTCTGAAAAACTGTTTTTT
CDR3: CASSYSRVGSEKLFF

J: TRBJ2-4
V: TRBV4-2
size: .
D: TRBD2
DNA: TGTGCCAGCAGCTATAGCGGGAGCGGGGAGGCCAAAAACATTCAGTACTTC
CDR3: CASSYSGSGEAKNIQYF

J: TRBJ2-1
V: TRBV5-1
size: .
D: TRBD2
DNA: TGCGCCAGCAGCCCCCTAAGACTAGCGGACTCATACAATGAGCAGTTCTTC
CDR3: CASSPLRLADSYNEQFF

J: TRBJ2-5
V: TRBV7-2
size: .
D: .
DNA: TGTGCCAGCAGCTTGGGAGCAAGGCAGACCCAGTACTTC
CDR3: CASSLGARQTQYF

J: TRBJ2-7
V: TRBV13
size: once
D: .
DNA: TGTGCCAGCAGCTCCAGAGGGTACGAGCAGTACTTC
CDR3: CASSSRGYEQYF

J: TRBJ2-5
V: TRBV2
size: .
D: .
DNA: TGTGCCAGCAGCCAACCGGTCAACATAAAAGGGGGAGAGACCCAGTACTTC
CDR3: CASSQPVNIKGGETQYF

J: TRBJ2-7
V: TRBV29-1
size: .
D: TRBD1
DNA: TGCAGCGTTGAAGCAGGGGGCTCCTACGAGCAGTACTTC
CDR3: CSVEAGGSYEQYF

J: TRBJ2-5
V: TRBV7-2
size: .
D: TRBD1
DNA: TGTGCCAGCAGCTCTGGACAGGGGGGGTGGGAGACCCAGTACTTC
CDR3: CASSSGQGGWETQYF

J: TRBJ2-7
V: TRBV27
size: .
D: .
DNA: TGTGCCTCCCATGGGGAGGTAACCGAGCAGTACTTC
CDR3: CASHGEVTEQYF

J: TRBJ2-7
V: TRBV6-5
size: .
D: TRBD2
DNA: TGTGCCAGCAGTGGCGGACTAGCGGGAGACTACGAGCAGTACTTC
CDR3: CASSGGLAGDYEQYF

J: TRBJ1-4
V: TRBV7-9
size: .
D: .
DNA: TGTGCCAGCAGCTTACGACAGGCAACTAATGAAAAACTGTTTTTT
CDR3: CASSLRQATNEKLFF

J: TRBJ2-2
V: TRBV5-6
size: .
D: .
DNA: TGTGCCAGCAGCTTGGCCAATCAGGGGATCGGGGAGCTGTTTTTT
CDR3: CASSLANQGIGELFF

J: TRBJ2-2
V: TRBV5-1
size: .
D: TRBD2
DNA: TGCGCCAGCAGCTGGACGGGACTAGAAATGGAGGGGGAGCTGTTTTTT
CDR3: CASSWTGLEMEGELFF

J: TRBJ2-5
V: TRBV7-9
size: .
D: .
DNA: TGTGCCAGCAGCCCAAACGGACTACCTAAAGAGACCCAGTACTTC
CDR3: CASSPNGLPKETQYF

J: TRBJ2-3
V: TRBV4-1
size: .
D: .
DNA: TGCGCCAGCAGCCAAGAATCACTAGCGACAGGGGAGACCGCAGATACGCAGTATTTT
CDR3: CASSQESLATGETADTQYF

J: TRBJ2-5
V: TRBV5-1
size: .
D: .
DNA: TGCGCCAGCAGCTTACAGGGATCCGGGGAGACCCAGTACTTC
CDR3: CASSLQGSGETQYF